The following is a T cell receptor beta chain sequence with its context. What it recognizes is unknown. Clones were read by immunoSEQ multiplex PCR, and TCRdb kept only the in-frame ones, dropping some. The sample holds roughly 70,000 clones; about 80% are singletons and the top ten take 11% to 15%. The sample belongs to a study of T cell responses to AZD1222 COVID-19 vaccine. Whole-study results and caveats: Seropositive AZD1222 recipients at baseline numbered only five to seven.

CDR3 length: 15 amino acids. From germline, CDR1 is LNHNV and CDR2 YYDKDF (reference sequence). The V end was cut by 3 bases, the J end by 0 bases, with 10 bases between. The sequenced sample was peripheral blood, obtained 28 days after the second AZD1222 dose. The TCR comes from an adult who received the AZD1222 COVID-19 vaccine. The chain is built from TRBV15 and TRBJ2-3; D might be TRBD2 (6 bases). CDR3 DNA: TGTGCCACCAGCAGTGGGGGGAGAAGCACAGATACGCAGTATTTT. It specifies CATSSGGRSTDTQYF.